Below are 12 T cell receptor beta chains sequenced from a single sample in a study of Graves' ophthalmopathy and Graves' hyperthyroidism. Scientists amplified the TCR beta CDR3 regions from RNA transcripts. Second-round multiplex PCR followed a first-round RT-PCR using HTBI primers. Each CDR3 protein gets one entry after TCRdb re-called the multiplex PCR reads with MiXCR. The sample lists 300,000 to 400,000 distinct CDR3 sequences; roughly 15% were seen once. The sample comprised peripheral blood. The receptors derive from an adult woman with stable Graves' hyperthyroidism.

Many counts were recorded for this clonotype. The V call is TRBV25-1, the J call TRBJ1-1; D call uncertain. Germline V lookup: CDR1 MGHDK, CDR2 SYGVNS. V was pared by 6 bases and J by 3 bases, with 11 bases between. This CDR3 spans 13 amino acids. The DNA of the CDR3 is TGTGCCAGCAGCTATGACGGATACACTGAAGCTTTCTTT. Residues: CASSYDGYTEAFF.

This clonotype was counted at least ten times. The chain links TRBV19 to TRBJ1-1, with 8 bases aligning to TRBD1. The CDR3 contains 15 residues. V lost 4 bases and J lost 3; bases outside the gene matches: 7. Germline lookup yields CDR1 LNHDA and CDR2 SQIVND (reference sequence). The CDR3 sequence: CASSKPDRADTEAFF. CDR3 nucleotide sequence: TGTGCCAGTAGTAAGCCGGACAGGGCGGACACTGAAGCTTTCTTT.

At least ten counts were recorded for this clonotype. CDR3 amino acids: CASSLRMDGGETQYF. The CDR3, as DNA: TGTGCCAGCAGTTTAAGGATGGATGGAGGAGAGACCCAGTACTTC. The chain carries TRBV28 and TRBJ2-5, with D possibly matching TRBD2 (5 bases). The CDR3 has 15 residues. The ends were cut back, 2 bases at V and 4 bases at J, with 14 bases in the middle. In germline, CDR1 is MDHEN, CDR2 SYDVKM. The entire variable domain, with the rest obtained from reference TRBV28 and TRBJ2-5, is as follows: DVKVTQSSRYLVKRTGEKVFLECVQDMDHENMFWYRQDPGLGLRLIYFSYDVKMKEKGDIPEGYSVSREKKERFSLILESASTNQTSMYLCASSLRMDGGETQYFGPGTRLLVL.

This clonotype was detected ten times or more. The chain carries TRBV7-8 and TRBJ2-7; 7 bases fit TRBD1. J gave up 3 bases and V 6 bases, and 11 bases lay outside the gene matches. The germline gives CDR1 SGHVS, CDR2 FQNEAQ. The CDR3 covers 15 residues. The CDR3 reads CASRDRVEYGYEQYF. The DNA for the CDR3 is TGTGCCAGCAGAGACAGGGTTGAATACGGCTACGAGCAGTACTTC. The full variable domain, completed using reference TRBV7-8 and TRBJ2-7, is GAGVSQSPRYKVAKRGQDVALRCDPISGHVSLFWYQQALGQGPEFLTYFQNEAQLDKSGLPSDRFFAERPEGSVSTLKIQRTQQEDSAVYLCASRDRVEYGYEQYFGPGTRLTVT.

V usage is TRBV4-2 and J usage is TRBJ2-2; possible D gene TRBD1, 7 bases. V lost 4 bases to trimming and J lost 4 bases, with 19 bases between them. This CDR3 comprises 17 residues. Germline V gene data show CDR1 as LGHNA and CDR2 as YNFKEQ. The CDR3 region is CASSRLPHRGGTGELFF. The CDR3 DNA reads as TGTGCCAGCAGCCGTCTGCCCCACAGGGGAGGCACCGGGGAGCTGTTTTTT.

The chain couples TRBV4-1 to TRBJ1-1; D remains ambiguous. The V gene lost 4 bases and the J gene lost 4 bases, with 16 bases spanning the gap. The CDR3 is 15 residues long. The germline V gene encodes CDR1 MGHRA and CDR2 YSYEKL. CDR3 nucleotides: TGCGCCAGCAGCCCACCTTTTTCGGCTGGCACTGAAGCTTTCTTT. This translates into CASSPPFSAGTEAFF.

This clonotype occurred a few times. The chain carries TRBV4-3 and TRBJ1-1; D uncertain. The V end lost 0 bases, the J end lost 5 bases, and 13 bases lay between the germline ends. This CDR3 region has 15 residues. The germline CDR1 and CDR2 sequences are LGHNA and YSLEER. For the CDR3, the DNA is TGCGCCAGCAGCCAAGAAAGAGGTTATAGGACTGAAGCTTTCTTT. This codes for CASSQERGYRTEAFF.

The V call is TRBV3-1, the J call TRBJ1-2, with 8 bases identical to TRBD1. The CDR3 loop spans 14 amino acids. Trimming at V came to 4 bases and at J to 1 base, leaving 2 bases not matched to a gene. The germline V gene has CDR1 LGHDT and CDR2 YNNKEL (reference sequence). The CDR3 bases are TGTGCCAGCAGCCTACAGGGGGTTAACTATGGCTACACCTTC. Translating it yields CASSLQGVNYGYTF.

This clonotype has ten or more counts. The chain recombines TRBV28 with TRBJ2-7; possibly TRBD1 for D (5 bases). CDR3 length: 14 amino acids. Germline lookup yields CDR1 MDHEN and CDR2 SYDVKM. The germline V and J ends were trimmed by 2 bases and 5 bases, with 13 bases remaining between them. The CDR3 DNA reads TGTGCCAGCAGTTTAAGCGCAGGGTTCAACGAGCAGTACTTC. Protein product: CASSLSAGFNEQYF.

This clonotype was counted at least ten times. The V and J genes are TRBV6-2 or TRBV6-3 and TRBJ2-2; 8 bases are shared with TRBD2. The junction had 8 bases not matched to a gene; V was cut back by 6 bases and J by 5 bases. Germline CDR1 is MNHEY and CDR2 is SVGEGT. This CDR3 is 15 amino acids long. The CDR3 loop is CASSPAGVGTGELFF. The CDR3 bases are TGTGCCAGCAGCCCAGCGGGAGTAGGAACCGGGGAGCTGTTTTTT.

This clonotype was seen repeatedly, ten times or more. V gene TRBV29-1 combines with J gene TRBJ1-1; 12 bases align to TRBD1. The CDR3 runs to 13 residues. V shed 7 bases and J 2 bases; nucleotides not matched to a gene: 2. In germline, CDR1 is SQVTM, CDR2 ANQGSEA. The CDR3 DNA sequence: TGCAGCGACGGGACAGGGGGCAACACTGAAGCTTTCTTT. This codes for CSDGTGGNTEAFF.

This clonotype was recorded many times. This sequence joins TRBV7-6 and TRBJ1-1; TRBD1 agrees at 7 bases. V was pared by 2 bases and J by 3 bases, with 12 bases of the junction left unmatched. Per germline, CDR1 SGHVS and CDR2 FNYEAQ. The CDR3 length is 17 residues. The CDR3 region is CASSLIAGDRRYTEAFF. The CDR3 DNA is TGTGCCAGCAGCTTAATAGCAGGGGACAGACGGTACACTGAAGCTTTCTTT.